The clone carrying this TCR beta chain was observed once. Its antigen is not known. CD8 cells classed as naive were CD45RO-negative and positively selected for CCR7, excluding terminally differentiated effector memory CD45RA+ cells. The record originates from a study of shared clonotypes between healthy human individuals. Every immunoSEQ plate was one replicate of a subset's evenly spread DNA. Some clones are missing from TCRdb's copy, which holds only in-frame ones; the method was immunoSEQ multiplex PCR. The repertoire consists of over 2 million clones, with less than 95% occurring once and the leading ten covering about 1.1%. Germline V gene data show CDR1 as WNHNN and CDR2 as SYGVQD (reference sequence). The CDR3 is 18 amino acids. V shed 6 bases and J shed 0 bases, with 23 bases lying between them. Overall study results and limits: Incompleteness in sorted-subset sequencing, despite large depth, was shown by rarefaction.

The chain carries TRBV10-1 and TRBJ1-1; no firm D call. Source material: naive CD8+ T cells sorted from blood. This clonotype originated in a man between 18 and 29 years old in good health. CDR3 protein: CASSATGSRAGVNTEAFF. CDR3 DNA sequence: TGCGCCAGCAGCGCAACCGGGTCCCGGGCAGGCGTGAACACTGAAGCTTTCTTT.